A single sample is the source of the 22 T cell receptor beta chains below, sequenced in a study of cytomegalovirus exposure and HLA in healthy donors. 13 Jbeta primers and 60 Vbeta primers were used for the PCR. The data were produced by immunoSEQ multiplex PCR, yet TCRdb's version contains in-frame clones alone and is incomplete. The sample consists of over 150,000 clones, roughly 80% of them appearing once. The material sequenced was PBMCs. These receptors all stem from a boy aged 2 to 9 in good health and CMV-seronegative.

This CDR3 is CASSEGGSYEQYF. In nucleotides, the CDR3 is TGCGCCAGCAGTGAAGGCGGCTCCTACGAGCAGTACTTC. This rearrangement joins TRBV10-2 to TRBJ2-7; unclear D gene. The ends were cut back, 3 bases at V and 0 bases at J, with 6 bases in the middle. The CDR3 has 13 residues. Germline V gene sequence: CDR1 WSHSY, CDR2 SAAADI.

This clone was picked up one time. The chain is built from TRBV6-5 and TRBJ2-7; no definite D call. V lost 6 bases to trimming and J lost 3 bases, with 6 bases between them. This CDR3 is 11 amino acids long. Germline CDR1 and CDR2: MNHEY and SVGAGI. The CDR3 reads CASRLNYEQYF. The DNA of the CDR3 is TGTGCCAGCAGGTTAAACTACGAGCAGTACTTC.

This chain connects TRBV9 to TRBJ1-1, with TRBD1 identical over 8 bases. Germline CDR1 is SGDLS and CDR2 is YYNGEE. The CDR3 sequence is 14 residues long. V lost 3 bases to trimming and J lost 5 bases; unmatched junction nucleotides: 6. The CDR3 nucleotides read TGTGCCAGCAGCGAGGACAGGGTAAGGACTGAAGCTTTCTTT. This codes for CASSEDRVRTEAFF.

The chain uses TRBV30 and TRBJ1-4; no firm D call. Germline V lookup: CDR1 GTSNPN, CDR2 SVGIG (reference sequence). The length of the CDR3 is 15 residues. V was shortened by 4 bases and J by 2 bases, with 14 bases between the two germline ends. CDR3 sequence: CAWTGPRLTNEKLFF. CDR3 DNA sequence: TGTGCCTGGACTGGTCCTCGGTTGACTAATGAAAAACTGTTTTTT.

This clone has just a few counts. This chain's CDR3 is CSVKLAGVADTQYF. CDR3 DNA: TGCAGCGTTAAACTAGCGGGAGTAGCTGATACGCAGTATTTT. The rearrangement links TRBV29-1 to TRBJ2-3; 11 positions match TRBD2. Unmatched junction bases numbered 7, after V lost 5 bases and J lost 6 bases. The CDR3 length is 14 residues. Germline V gives CDR1 SQVTM, CDR2 ANQGSEA.

The genes are TRBV5-1 and TRBJ1-6; 10 bases agree with TRBD1. V dropped 4 bases and J dropped 9; count of bases not matched to a gene: 7. Germline V gene data show CDR1 as SGHRS and CDR2 as YFSETQ. CDR3 size: 15 residues. CDR3 nucleotide sequence: TGCGCCAGCAGCCTGGACAGGGGGGACGCTTCACCCCTCCACTTT. It is translated as CASSLDRGDASPLHF.

The chain joins TRBV5-6 to TRBJ2-2, with D possibly matching TRBD1 (5 bases). The V end lost 1 base, the J end lost 1 base, and 14 bases lay between the germline ends. This CDR3 has 17 residues. Germline CDR1 and CDR2: SGHDT and YYEEEE. The CDR3 DNA reads TGTGCCAGCAGCTTGAGACAGAGTCCCCGGAACACCGGGGAGCTGTTTTTT. Translating it yields CASSLRQSPRNTGELFF.

The rearrangement joins TRBV28 to TRBJ1-2, with 9 bases that match TRBD1. Trimming cost V 2 bases and J 8 bases; bases outside gene matches: 6. The CDR3 extends over 14 amino acids. The germline gives CDR1 MDHEN, CDR2 SYDVKM. CDR3 sequence reads: CASSLVTGGQGYTF. In DNA form, the CDR3 reads TGTGCCAGCAGTTTAGTCACAGGGGGCCAGGGCTACACCTTC.

The V call is TRBV18, the J call TRBJ2-3, with 8 bases that match TRBD1. V lost 3 bases and J lost 3; bases outside the gene matches: 8. The CDR3 loop spans 16 amino acids. Germline CDR1 KGHSH, CDR2 LQKENI. CDR3 region: CASSPLGQGVTDTQYF. The DNA of the CDR3 is TGTGCCAGCTCACCGCTAGGACAGGGCGTAACAGATACGCAGTATTTT.

This chain joins TRBV19 and TRBJ1-4; 9 bases are a match to TRBD1. V lost 6 bases to trimming and J lost 7 bases; unmatched junction nucleotides: 6. Looked up from germline, CDR1 is LNHDA and CDR2 is SQIVND (reference sequence). The length of the CDR3 is 14 residues. The CDR3 loop reads CASRSGTGSEKLFF. The DNA of the CDR3 is TGTGCCAGTAGGTCCGGGACAGGGAGTGAAAAACTGTTTTTT.

The gene calls are TRBV5-1 and TRBJ2-5; D ambiguous. TRBJ2-7 matches the DNA end more closely, so the J call is doubtful. This CDR3 spans 13 amino acids. CDR1 and CDR2 (germline): SGHRS, YFSETQ. CDR3 residues: CASSLEGDYEQYF. Here the CDR3 DNA reads TGCGCCAGCAGCTTGGAGGGCGACTACGAGCAGTACTTC.

The gene calls are TRBV5-4 and TRBJ2-7; 10 bases map to TRBD1. V lost 1 base and J lost 6; bases outside the gene matches: 10. CDR1 is SGHNT and CDR2 is YYREEE in the germline V gene (reference sequence). CDR3 length equals 16 residues. Here the CDR3 reads CASSLLLGQGLGEQYF. The CDR3 nucleotides are TGTGCCAGCAGCTTGCTATTGGGACAGGGGTTGGGCGAGCAGTACTTC. The variable domain in full, with the rest retrieved from reference TRBV5-4 and TRBJ2-7, is ETGVTQSPTHLIKTRGQQVTLRCSSQSGHNTVSWYQQALGQGPQFIFQYYREEENGRGNFPPRFSGLQFPNYSSELNVNALELDDSALYLCASSLLLGQGLGEQYFGPGTRLTVT.

This chain connects TRBV6-1 to TRBJ1-5; weak D call: TRBD1 (5 bases). V was pared by 6 bases and J by 9 bases, with 24 bases between. The CDR3 spans 16 residues. The germline CDR1 and CDR2 sequences are MNHNS and SASEGT. The CDR3 loop reads CASSEYLDSPGWPQHF. The CDR3 nucleotides read TGTGCCAGCAGCGAATACCTTGACAGCCCCGGGTGGCCCCAGCATTTT.

The gene calls are TRBV5-1 and TRBJ2-3; 7 bases line up with TRBD2. V lost 3 bases, J lost 3 bases, and 13 bases stayed unmatched. In germline, CDR1 is SGHRS, CDR2 YFSETQ. CDR3 length equals 17 residues. The CDR3 coding sequence is TGCGCCAGCAGCTCCACGGTGGGAGGGAGGATGACAGATACGCAGTATTTT. Translation gives CASSSTVGGRMTDTQYF. Looking up the rest from reference TRBV5-1 and TRBJ2-3 gives the full variable domain: KAGVTQTPRYLIKTRGQQVTLSCSPISGHRSVSWYQQTPGQGLQFLFEYFSETQRNKGNFPGRFSGRQFSNSRSEMNVSTLELGDSALYLCASSSTVGGRMTDTQYFGPGTRLTVL.

CDR3 sequence reads: CASTYRQGSGSLENTGELFF. CDR3 DNA: TGTGCCAGCACATACAGGCAAGGTAGCGGGAGCTTGGAGAACACCGGGGAGCTGTTTTTT. The chain recombines TRBV28 with TRBJ2-2, with 9 bases that match TRBD2. The CDR3 is 20 amino acids. V lost 7 bases to trimming and J lost 1 base; unmatched junction nucleotides: 19. Germline CDR1 MDHEN, CDR2 SYDVKM.

The chain employs TRBV6-5 and TRBJ2-7; TRBD1 aligns across 7 bases. V gave up 2 bases and J gave up 5 bases; unmatched junction bases: 6. Per germline, CDR1 MNHEY and CDR2 SVGAGI. The CDR3 is made up of 14 amino acids. The DNA for the CDR3 is TGTGCCAGCAGTTACCCCGACAGGGTGAACGAGCAGTACTTC. This translates into CASSYPDRVNEQYF.

The chain couples TRBV18 to TRBJ2-3; 10 bases are shared with TRBD2. Germline V CDR1 and CDR2: KGHSH, LQKENI. This CDR3 is 17 amino acids long. The V segment lost 1 base and the J segment 2 bases; nucleotides outside the gene matches: 6. The CDR3 DNA sequence: TGTGCCAGCTCACCACTACGACTAGCGGGCCTCACAGATACGCAGTATTTT. It encodes CASSPLRLAGLTDTQYF.

This clone was counted a few times. The genes are TRBV7-9 and TRBJ1-1, with 9 bases that match TRBD1. With 5 bases clipped from V and 8 bases from J, the junction kept 6 bases outside the gene matches. CDR1 is SEHNR and CDR2 is FQNEAQ in the germline V gene (reference sequence). The CDR3 sequence is 13 residues long. The CDR3 sequence is CASSPGQGREAFF. CDR3 DNA: TGTGCCAGCAGCCCGGGACAGGGAAGAGAAGCTTTCTTT.

V usage is TRBV5-1 and J usage is TRBJ2-1, with 11 bases that match TRBD2. Germline assignment: CDR1 SGHRS and CDR2 YFSETQ. The CDR3 extends over 17 amino acids. The V gene end was trimmed by 1 base and the J gene end by 4 bases; junction bases not matched to a gene: 7. The CDR3 loop is CASSLLLAGERYNEQFF. CDR3 in DNA: TGCGCCAGCAGCTTGCTACTAGCGGGAGAAAGGTACAATGAGCAGTTCTTC.

The chain joins TRBV5-1 to TRBJ2-1; 14 bases align to TRBD2. With V trimmed by 3 bases and J by 7 bases, 3 bases remained unmatched. The germline V gene encodes CDR1 SGHRS and CDR2 YFSETQ. The length of the CDR3 is 15 residues. The CDR3 loop is CASSSGTSGRNEQFF. In DNA form, the CDR3 reads TGCGCCAGCAGCTCTGGGACTAGCGGGAGAAATGAGCAGTTCTTC. The full variable domain, with the rest looked up from reference TRBV5-1 and TRBJ2-1, is KAGVTQTPRYLIKTRGQQVTLSCSPISGHRSVSWYQQTPGQGLQFLFEYFSETQRNKGNFPGRFSGRQFSNSRSEMNVSTLELGDSALYLCASSSGTSGRNEQFFGPGTRLTVL.

The chain couples TRBV5-1 to TRBJ2-1; 8 bases are a match to TRBD2. This CDR3 has 16 amino acids. Germline V lookup: CDR1 SGHRS, CDR2 YFSETQ. The junction had 4 bases not matched to a gene; V was cut back by 1 base and J by 1 base. The CDR3 loop is CASSLISSGSYNEQFF. In DNA, the CDR3 is TGCGCCAGCAGCTTGATTTCTAGCGGGTCCTACAATGAGCAGTTCTTC.

This rearrangement joins TRBV4-2 to TRBJ2-1; no firm D call. V was cut by 4 bases and J by 5 bases, with 12 bases left in between. The CDR3 runs to 14 residues. CDR1 and CDR2 (germline): LGHNA, YNFKEQ. CDR3 nucleotide sequence: TGTGCCAGCAGCCGAGAGGCATTGAACAATGAGCAGTTCTTC. Protein sequence: CASSREALNNEQFF.